The table lists the clone carrying this TCR beta chain with a count of one. This entry is derived from a study of blood T cell repertoires in COVID-19. Study processing details: Estimates of nucleated cell counts were drawn from the amplification of reference gene primers. Here immunoSEQ multiplex PCR was the method, and the copy in TCRdb shows in-frame clones only, minus some. V, J and clone size are taken as reported in that table, and D and trimming were inferred from the DNA itself. Altogether 100,000 to 150,000 clones are present, around 89% being singletons, with the ten largest covering about 4.1%. The CDR3 length is 16 residues. V gave up 3 bases and J gave up 4 bases; unmatched junction bases: 4. CDR1 and CDR2 from the germline V gene are SGHRS and YFSETQ.

This chain uses TRBV5-1 with TRBJ2-2; 12 bases line up with TRBD2. The sample was peripheral blood. The clonotype comes from a man aged 60 to 69 with COVID-19, enrolled during active disease. The CDR3 region has the DNA TGCGCCAGCAGCTCTAGCGGGGGGGCCCTCACCGGGGAGCTGTTTTTT. Translating gives CASSSSGGALTGELFF.